A selection of T cell receptor beta chains follows, all from one sample in a study of T-cell reconstitution after alpha-beta-depleted transplantation in children. One entry per CDR3 protein, called by TCRdb with MiXCR from the PCR reads. In the table there are 420,000 or so distinct CDR3 sequences, approximately 11% of which are singletons. The starting material was PBMCs from the stem cell graft donor, obtained from the stem cell graft. All receptors come from a human donor who donated a stem cell graft to a child with acute myeloid leukemia. Each CDR3 is given with its conserved first and last residue. The D gene is left open where the match is weak. Size is omitted from some rows. Given values are once, few, many or a class for expanded clones.

>TRBJ2-7|NA|TRBV20-1|TRBD2
TGCAGTGCAGTCCGGACTAGCGGCTCCTACGAGCAGTACTTC
CSAVRTSGSYEQYF
>TRBJ2-3|NA|TRBV20-1|TRBD2
TGCAGTGCTTCTCAAATACCTAGCGGGATTTCATATACGCAGTATTTT
CSASQIPSGISYTQYF
>TRBJ1-1|NA|TRBV10-2|NA
TGCGCCAGCAGTGGGGGGCTGGGGGGTTACACTGAAGCTTTCTTT
CASSGGLGGYTEAFF
>TRBJ2-7|many|TRBV10-3|NA
TGTGCCATCACGGCAGGCGGCCACGAGCAGTACTTC
CAITAGGHEQYF
>TRBJ2-7|few|TRBV20-1|TRBD1
TGCAGTGCTAGTCGCCCCAACGTGTGGGACAGGGGTTACGAGCAGTACTTC
CSASRPNVWDRGYEQYF
>TRBJ2-7|few|TRBV7-8|NA
TGTGCGCTTGCCACGGATTGGACCGACGAGCAGTACTTC
CALATDWTDEQYF
>TRBJ2-3|few|TRBV11-3|NA
TGTGCCAGCAGCTTAGGGATGAGAGATACGCAGTATTTT
CASSLGMRDTQYF
>TRBJ2-2|many|TRBV7-6|NA
TGTGCCAGCAGCTCCAGGGGCACGAACACCGGGGAGCTGTTTTTT
CASSSRGTNTGELFF
>TRBJ2-5|NA|TRBV29-1|NA
TGCAGCGTCATTTCAGAGACCCAGTACTTC
CSVISETQYF
>TRBJ2-1|few|TRBV9|NA
TGTGCCAGCAGCGCGACTCCTCCGGGGGAGCAGTTCTTC
CASSATPPGEQFF
>TRBJ2-2|many|TRBV5-1|NA
TGCGCCAGCAGCTTGGTTGTGAACACCGGGGAGCTGTTTTTT
CASSLVVNTGELFF
>TRBJ2-1|few|TRBV2|NA
TGTGCCAGCGTGGATGTGCGGATGAGCTCCTACAATGAGCAGTTCTTC
CASVDVRMSSYNEQFF
>TRBJ1-1|NA|TRBV6-2/TRBV6-3|NA
TGTGCCAGCAGACCCGGACAGATGAACACTGAAGCTTTCTTT
CASRPGQMNTEAFF
>TRBJ2-1|NA|TRBV21-1|NA
TGTGCCAGCAGCAACCCGGGACAAGGTGAGCAGTTCTTC
CASSNPGQGEQFF
>TRBJ2-1|few|TRBV5-6|TRBD2
TGTGCCAGCAGCTGGGGACTAGCGGGGGGAGATGAGCAGTTCTTC
CASSWGLAGGDEQFF
>TRBJ2-2|NA|TRBV5-6|TRBD1
TGTGCCAGCAGCTTGCCTCGGACAGGGACCGGGGAGCTGTTTTTT
CASSLPRTGTGELFF
>TRBJ2-3|few|TRBV12-3/TRBV12-4|NA
TGTGCCAGCAGCCGGGGTTTCCGAGATACGCAGTATTTT
CASSRGFRDTQYF
>TRBJ2-5|NA|TRBV29-1|NA
TGCAGCGCCGACGGGACAAGAGAGACCCAGTACTTC
CSADGTRETQYF
>TRBJ2-2|many|TRBV12-3/TRBV12-4|TRBD1
TGTGCCAGCAGTCCATCATGGACAGGGGTGAACACCGGGGAGCTGTTTTTT
CASSPSWTGVNTGELFF
>TRBJ2-4|NA|TRBV15|TRBD1
TGTGCCACCAGCACCGGACAGGGGACAAACATTCAGTACTTC
CATSTGQGTNIQYF
>TRBJ2-1|few|TRBV3-1|TRBD1
TGTGCCAGCAGCCAACCACTCCTGGGGACAGAGGGGTACTACAATGAGCAGTTCTTC
CASSQPLLGTEGYYNEQFF
>TRBJ2-7|NA|TRBV6-1|TRBD2
TGTGCCAGCAGGCGGGAGGGCCAGTACGAGCAGTACTTC
CASRREGQYEQYF
>TRBJ2-1|many|TRBV20-1|TRBD2
TGCAGTGCCGCCCCTACTAGCGCCAATGAGCAGTTCTTC
CSAAPTSANEQFF
>TRBJ1-5|many|TRBV20-1|NA
TGCAGTGCTAGACTATCAGGGTTTAATCAGCCCCAGCATTTT
CSARLSGFNQPQHF
>TRBJ2-6|NA|TRBV11-2|TRBD1
TGTGCCAGCAGCAAGACCGGGACAGGGGGCACTGGGGCCAACGTCCTGACTTTC
CASSKTGTGGTGANVLTF
>TRBJ2-6|NA|TRBV5-1|NA
TGCGCCAGCAGCTTGGCAGGGCTCGGGGCCAACGTCCTGACTTTC
CASSLAGLGANVLTF
>TRBJ2-5|NA|TRBV6-5|TRBD2
TGTGCCAGCAGTTCGCCAGGACTAGCGCTGACCCAGTACTTC
CASSSPGLALTQYF
>TRBJ2-1|NA|TRBV20-1|TRBD2
TGCTGTGCTAGTTTAGCGGGGGGGAGCAATGAGCAGTTCTTC
CCASLAGGSNEQFF
>TRBJ2-3|NA|TRBV5-1|TRBD2
TGCGCCAGCAGCTTTGGACTAGCGGGAGATGGCGGCACAGATACGCAGTATTTT
CASSFGLAGDGGTDTQYF
>TRBJ2-1|NA|TRBV3-1|TRBD1
TGTGCCAGCAGCCCTAAGACAGGGTCCTACAATGAGCAGTTCTTC
CASSPKTGSYNEQFF
>TRBJ2-7|NA|TRBV10-3|NA
TGTGCCACCCGGGACTCGTCCTACGAGCAGTACTTC
CATRDSSYEQYF
>TRBJ1-2|NA|TRBV20-1|TRBD1
TGCAGTGCCCCCGGACAGGGGCGCATCCGTGGCTACACCTTC
CSAPGQGRIRGYTF
>TRBJ2-7|NA|TRBV15|NA
TGTGCCACTAGCGACTACGGGATCCTCTCCTACGAGCAGTACTTC
CATSDYGILSYEQYF
>TRBJ1-6|NA|TRBV5-6|NA
TGTGCCAGCAGCTTGGGGACAGTAGGTTCACCCCTCCACTTT
CASSLGTVGSPLHF
>TRBJ1-5|many|TRBV18|NA
TGTGCCAGCTCACCGGATCAGAATCAGCCCCAGCATTTT
CASSPDQNQPQHF
>TRBJ2-7|many|TRBV10-3|TRBD2
TGTGCCATCAGTGAGCCGGGACTAGCGGGAGACTACGAGCAGTACTTC
CAISEPGLAGDYEQYF
>TRBJ2-5|many|TRBV12-3/TRBV12-4|NA
TGTGCCAGCAGTTGGACAGTCCAAGAGACCCAGTACTTC
CASSWTVQETQYF
>TRBJ1-1|NA|TRBV5-1|NA
TGCGCCAGCAGACGACAGAGGAACACTGAAGCTTTCTTT
CASRRQRNTEAFF
>TRBJ2-3|NA|TRBV20-1|TRBD2
TGCAGCGGGGGGGCAGGGCTCACAGATACGCAGTATTTT
CSGGAGLTDTQYF
>TRBJ2-4|many|TRBV29-1|TRBD1
TGCAGCGTCGGACAGGAAAACATTCAGTACTTC
CSVGQENIQYF
>TRBJ2-3|many|TRBV10-3|NA
TGTGCCATCAGTGTGGGTACCACAGATACGCAGTATTTT
CAISVGTTDTQYF
>TRBJ2-7|NA|TRBV7-2|TRBD2
TGTGCCAGCAGCTTAGCCCTAGCGGGACTCGAGCAGTACTTC
CASSLALAGLEQYF
>TRBJ2-5|many|TRBV7-2|NA
TGTGCCAGCAGTTTCCAGGGAGCAGAGACCCAGTACTTC
CASSFQGAETQYF
>TRBJ2-2|many|TRBV5-1|NA
TGCGCCAGCAGCCCGAGGGGGTACACCGGGGAGCTGTTTTTT
CASSPRGYTGELFF
>TRBJ2-7|NA|TRBV5-5|TRBD2
TGTGCCAGCAGCTTGACTAGCGGGGCCTGGGGTACCTACGAGCAGTACTTC
CASSLTSGAWGTYEQYF
>TRBJ2-3|NA|TRBV12-3/TRBV12-4|NA
TGTGCCAGCAGCACTGACTTAAGGGGGACGGCAGATACGCAGTATTTT
CASSTDLRGTADTQYF
>TRBJ1-5|few|TRBV30|NA
TGTGCCTGGAGTGGGGGGGTAAATCAGCCCCAGCATTTT
CAWSGGVNQPQHF